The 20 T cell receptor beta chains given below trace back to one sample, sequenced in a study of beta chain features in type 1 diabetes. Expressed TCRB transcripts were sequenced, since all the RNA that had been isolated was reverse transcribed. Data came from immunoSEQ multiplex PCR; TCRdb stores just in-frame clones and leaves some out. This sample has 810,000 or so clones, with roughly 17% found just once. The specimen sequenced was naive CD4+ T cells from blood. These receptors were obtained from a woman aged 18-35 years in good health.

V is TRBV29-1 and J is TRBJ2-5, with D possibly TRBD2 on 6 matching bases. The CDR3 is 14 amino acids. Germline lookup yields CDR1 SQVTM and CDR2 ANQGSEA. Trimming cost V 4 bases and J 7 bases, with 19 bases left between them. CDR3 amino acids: CSVGRRGSPGTQYF. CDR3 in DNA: TGCAGCGTTGGCAGGAGGGGCTCCCCGGGGACCCAGTACTTC.

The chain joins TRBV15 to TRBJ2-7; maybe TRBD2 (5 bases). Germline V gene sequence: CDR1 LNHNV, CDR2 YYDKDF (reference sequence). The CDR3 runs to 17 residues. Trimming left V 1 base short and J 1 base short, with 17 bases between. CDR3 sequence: CATSRATRGINSYEQYF. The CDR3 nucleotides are TGTGCCACCAGCAGAGCGACGCGAGGGATCAATTCCTACGAGCAGTACTTC. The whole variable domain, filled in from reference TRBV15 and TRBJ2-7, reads DAMVIQNPRYQVTQFGKPVTLSCSQTLNHNVMYWYQQKSSQAPKLLFHYYDKDFNNEADTPDNFQSRRPNTSFCFLDIRSPGLGDTAMYLCATSRATRGINSYEQYFGPGTRLTVT.

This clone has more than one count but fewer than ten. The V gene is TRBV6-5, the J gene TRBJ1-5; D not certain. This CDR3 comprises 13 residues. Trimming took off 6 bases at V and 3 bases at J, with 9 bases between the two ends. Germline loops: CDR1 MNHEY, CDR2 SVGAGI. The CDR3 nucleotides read TGTGCCAGCAGAACCGGGAACAATCAGCCCCAGCATTTT. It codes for CASRTGNNQPQHF.

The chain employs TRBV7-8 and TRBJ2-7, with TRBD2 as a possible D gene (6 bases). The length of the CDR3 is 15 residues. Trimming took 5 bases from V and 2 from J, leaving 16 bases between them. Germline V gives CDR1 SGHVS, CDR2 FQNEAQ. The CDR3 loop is CASSLGTLDAYEQYF. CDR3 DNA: TGTGCCAGCAGCCTCGGGACTCTTGACGCCTACGAGCAGTACTTC.

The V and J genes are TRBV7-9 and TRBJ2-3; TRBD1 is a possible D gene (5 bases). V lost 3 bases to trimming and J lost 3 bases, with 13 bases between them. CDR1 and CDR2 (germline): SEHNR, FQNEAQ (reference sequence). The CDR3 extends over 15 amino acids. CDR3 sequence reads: CASSFWPGHTDTQYF. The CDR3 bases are TGTGCCAGCAGCTTTTGGCCAGGGCATACAGATACGCAGTATTTT. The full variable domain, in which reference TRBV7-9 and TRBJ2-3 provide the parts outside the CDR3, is DTGVSQNPRHKITKRGQNVTFRCDPISEHNRLYWYRQTLGQGPEFLTYFQNEAQLEKSRLLSDRFSAERPKGSFSTLEIQRTEQGDSAMYLCASSFWPGHTDTQYFGPGTRLTVL.

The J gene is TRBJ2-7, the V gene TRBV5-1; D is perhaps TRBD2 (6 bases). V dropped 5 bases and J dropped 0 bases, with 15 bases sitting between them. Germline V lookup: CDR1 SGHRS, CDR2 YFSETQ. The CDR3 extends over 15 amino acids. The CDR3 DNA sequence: TGCGCCAGCAGTTTACCCCCTAGCGCCTCCTACGAGCAGTACTTC. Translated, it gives CASSLPPSASYEQYF.

CDR3 DNA sequence: TGTGCCAGCAGCATCCTAGCGGGAGGGGACAGTGAGCAGTTCTTC. Protein sequence: CASSILAGGDSEQFF. V gene TRBV7-9 combines with J gene TRBJ2-1; 12 nucleotides agree with TRBD2. CDR3 length: 15 residues. Germline CDR1 and CDR2: SEHNR and FQNEAQ (reference sequence). V gave up 5 bases and J gave up 9 bases; unmatched junction bases: 8.

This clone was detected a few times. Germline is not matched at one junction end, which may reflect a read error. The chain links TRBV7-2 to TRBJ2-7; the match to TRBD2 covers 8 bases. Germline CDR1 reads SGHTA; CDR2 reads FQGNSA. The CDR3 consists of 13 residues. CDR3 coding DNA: TGTGCCAGCAGCTTAGCCCCGCCGACTAGCGAGCTCTTC. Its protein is CASSLAPPTSELF.

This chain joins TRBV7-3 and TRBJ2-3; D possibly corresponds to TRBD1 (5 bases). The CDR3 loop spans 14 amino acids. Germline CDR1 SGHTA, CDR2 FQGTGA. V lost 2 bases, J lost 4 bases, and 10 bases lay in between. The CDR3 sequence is CASSLGGQSDTQYF. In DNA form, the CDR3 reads TGTGCCAGCAGCTTAGGCGGACAATCAGATACGCAGTATTTT.

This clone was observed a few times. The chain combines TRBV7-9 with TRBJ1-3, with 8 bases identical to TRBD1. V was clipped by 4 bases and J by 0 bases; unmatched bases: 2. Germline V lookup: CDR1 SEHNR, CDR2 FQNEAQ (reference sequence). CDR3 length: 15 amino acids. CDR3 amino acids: CASSSGGHSGNTIYF. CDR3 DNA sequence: TGTGCCAGCAGCTCAGGGGGCCACTCTGGAAACACCATATATTTT.

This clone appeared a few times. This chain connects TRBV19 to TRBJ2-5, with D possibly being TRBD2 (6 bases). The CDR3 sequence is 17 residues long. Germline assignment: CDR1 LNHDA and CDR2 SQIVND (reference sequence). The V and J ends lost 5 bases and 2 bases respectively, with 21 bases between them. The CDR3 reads CASSRQGGRSGQETQYF. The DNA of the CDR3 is TGTGCCAGTAGTCGGCAGGGAGGACGGTCTGGTCAAGAGACCCAGTACTTC.

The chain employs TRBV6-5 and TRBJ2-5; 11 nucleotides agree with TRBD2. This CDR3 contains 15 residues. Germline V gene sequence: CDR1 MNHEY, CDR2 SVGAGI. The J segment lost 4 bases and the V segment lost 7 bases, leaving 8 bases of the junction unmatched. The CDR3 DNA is TGTGCCAGCAAGGTAGCGGGAGGGCCCTTAGAGACCCAGTACTTC. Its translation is CASKVAGGPLETQYF.

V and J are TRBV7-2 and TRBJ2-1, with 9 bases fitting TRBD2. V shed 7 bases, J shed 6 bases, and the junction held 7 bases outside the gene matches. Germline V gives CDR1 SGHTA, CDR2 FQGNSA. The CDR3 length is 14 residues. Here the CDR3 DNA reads TGTGCCAGCAATGGCGGGAGGGCCCCCAATGAGCAGTTCTTC. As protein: CASNGGRAPNEQFF.

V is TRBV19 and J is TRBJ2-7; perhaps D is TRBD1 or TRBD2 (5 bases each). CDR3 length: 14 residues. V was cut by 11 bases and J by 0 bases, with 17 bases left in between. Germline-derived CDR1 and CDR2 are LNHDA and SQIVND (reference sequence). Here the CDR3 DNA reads TGTGCCTCCGGGACCACCGTTAACTCCTACGAGCAGTACTTC. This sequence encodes CASGTTVNSYEQYF. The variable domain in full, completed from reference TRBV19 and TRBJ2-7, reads DGGITQSPKYLFRKEGQNVTLSCEQNLNHDAMYWYRQDPGQGLRLIYYSQIVNDFQKGDIAEGYSVSREKKESFPLTVTSAQKNPTAFYLCASGTTVNSYEQYFGPGTRLTVT.

In DNA, the CDR3 is TGTGCCAGCAGCTTAATCCAGTCTAGTTACAATGAGCAGTTCTTC. Translating gives CASSLIQSSYNEQFF. The chain is built from TRBV7-3 and TRBJ2-1; D is unclear. Germline loops: CDR1 SGHTA, CDR2 FQGTGA. CDR3 length equals 15 residues. Trimming cost V 1 base and J 4 bases, with 11 bases left between them.

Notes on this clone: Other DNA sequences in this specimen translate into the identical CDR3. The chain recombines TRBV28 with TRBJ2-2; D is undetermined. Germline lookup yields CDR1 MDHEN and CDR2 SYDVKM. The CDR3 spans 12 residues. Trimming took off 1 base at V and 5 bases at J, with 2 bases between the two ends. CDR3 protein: CASSLSTGELFF. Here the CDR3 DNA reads TGTGCCAGCAGTTTATCAACCGGGGAGCTGTTTTTT.

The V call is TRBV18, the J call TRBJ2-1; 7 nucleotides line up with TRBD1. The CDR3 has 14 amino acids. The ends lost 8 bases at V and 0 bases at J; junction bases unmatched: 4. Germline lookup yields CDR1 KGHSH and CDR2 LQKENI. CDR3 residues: CASGGQNSYNEQFF. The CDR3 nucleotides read TGTGCCAGCGGGGGACAGAACTCCTACAATGAGCAGTTCTTC.

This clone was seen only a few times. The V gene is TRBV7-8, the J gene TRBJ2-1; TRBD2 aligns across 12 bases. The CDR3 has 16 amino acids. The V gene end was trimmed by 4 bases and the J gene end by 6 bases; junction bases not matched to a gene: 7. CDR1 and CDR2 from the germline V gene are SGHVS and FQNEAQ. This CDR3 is CASSSGWTSGINEQFF. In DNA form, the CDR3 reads TGTGCCAGCAGCTCCGGATGGACTAGCGGGATCAATGAGCAGTTCTTC.

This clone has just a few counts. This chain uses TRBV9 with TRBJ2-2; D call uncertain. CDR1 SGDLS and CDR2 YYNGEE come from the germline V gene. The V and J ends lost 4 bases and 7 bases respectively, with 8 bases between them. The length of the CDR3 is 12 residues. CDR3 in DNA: TGTGCCAGCAGCAGACAAAACGGGGAGCTGTTTTTT. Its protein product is CASSRQNGELFF.

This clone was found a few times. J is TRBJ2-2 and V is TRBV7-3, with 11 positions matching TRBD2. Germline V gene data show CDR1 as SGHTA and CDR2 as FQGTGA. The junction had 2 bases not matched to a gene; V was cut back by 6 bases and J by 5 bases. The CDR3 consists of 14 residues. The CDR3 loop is CASRGLAETGELFF. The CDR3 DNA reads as TGTGCCAGCAGGGGACTAGCGGAGACCGGGGAGCTGTTTTTT.